This paragraph reports one TCR beta chain. The V end was cut by 5 bases, the J end by 1 base, with 15 bases between. Germline CDR1 reads SGHTA; CDR2 reads FQGNSA. This CDR3 has 15 residues. This sample is drawn from a study of identical twins. TCRdb passed the 5' RACE reads through MiXCR, listing each CDR3 protein once. This sample has 1.5 million to 2 million distinct CDR3 sequences, with roughly 35% found just once. The material sequenced was cord blood. The chain links TRBV7-2 to TRBJ2-7; D gene ambiguous. This TCR came from a newborn girl in good health. For the CDR3, the DNA is TGTGCCAGCAGCCCTTCCGGAGTGCCTTCCTACGAGCAGTACTTC. Its protein is CASSPSGVPSYEQYF.